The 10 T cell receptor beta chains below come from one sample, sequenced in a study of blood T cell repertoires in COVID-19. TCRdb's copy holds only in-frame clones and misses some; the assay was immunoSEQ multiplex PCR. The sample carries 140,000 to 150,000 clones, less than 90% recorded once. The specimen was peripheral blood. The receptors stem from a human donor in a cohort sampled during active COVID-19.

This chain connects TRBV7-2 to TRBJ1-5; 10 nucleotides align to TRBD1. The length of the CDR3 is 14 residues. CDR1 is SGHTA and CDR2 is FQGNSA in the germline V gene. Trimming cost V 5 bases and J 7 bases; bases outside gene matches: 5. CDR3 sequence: CASSGDRGGQPQHF. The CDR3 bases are TGTGCCAGCAGCGGGGACAGGGGAGGACAGCCCCAGCATTTT. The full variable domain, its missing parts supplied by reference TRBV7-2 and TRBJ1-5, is GAGVSQSPSNKVTEKGKDVELRCDPISGHTALYWYRQSLGQGLEFLIYFQGNSAPDKSGLPSDRFSAERTGGSVSTLTIQRTQQEDSAVYLCASSGDRGGQPQHFGDGTRLSIL.

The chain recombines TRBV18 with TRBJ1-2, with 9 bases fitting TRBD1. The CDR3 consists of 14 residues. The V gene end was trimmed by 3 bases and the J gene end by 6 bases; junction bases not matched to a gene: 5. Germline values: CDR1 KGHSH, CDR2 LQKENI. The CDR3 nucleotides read TGTGCCAGCTCACCGGGACAGGGCGTAGATGGCTACACCTTC. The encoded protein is CASSPGQGVDGYTF.

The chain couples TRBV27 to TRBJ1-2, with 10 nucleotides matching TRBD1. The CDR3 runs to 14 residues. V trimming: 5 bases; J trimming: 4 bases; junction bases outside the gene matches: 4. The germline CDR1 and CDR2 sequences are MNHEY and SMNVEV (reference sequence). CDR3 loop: CASSSRDRGYGYTF. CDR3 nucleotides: TGTGCCAGCAGTAGCCGGGACAGGGGCTATGGCTACACCTTC.

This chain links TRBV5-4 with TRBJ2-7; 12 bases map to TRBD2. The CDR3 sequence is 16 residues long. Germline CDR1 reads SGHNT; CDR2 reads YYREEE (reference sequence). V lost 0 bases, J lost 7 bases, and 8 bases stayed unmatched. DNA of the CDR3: TGTGCCAGCAGCTTGGGGGCTAGCGGGGGGGCCAGGGAGCAGTACTTC. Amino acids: CASSLGASGGAREQYF.

CDR3 sequence reads: CATSDFYGARPGELFF. DNA for the CDR3: TGTGCCACCAGTGATTTTTATGGGGCGCGTCCCGGGGAGCTGTTTTTT. The chain uses TRBV24-1 and TRBJ2-2; possibly TRBD1 for D (5 bases). Deletions cut 1 base from V and 6 bases from J, with 14 bases between. The length of the CDR3 is 16 residues. Germline CDR1 KGHDR, CDR2 SFDVKD.

CDR3 loop: CASSPRDRVGETQYF. The CDR3 DNA is TGTGCCAGCAGTCCCCGGGACAGGGTTGGAGAGACCCAGTACTTC. The chain couples TRBV27 to TRBJ2-5; 9 bases align to TRBD1. This CDR3 has 15 amino acids. The V segment lost 5 bases and the J segment 4 bases; nucleotides outside the gene matches: 8. Germline CDR1 reads MNHEY; CDR2 reads SMNVEV (reference sequence).

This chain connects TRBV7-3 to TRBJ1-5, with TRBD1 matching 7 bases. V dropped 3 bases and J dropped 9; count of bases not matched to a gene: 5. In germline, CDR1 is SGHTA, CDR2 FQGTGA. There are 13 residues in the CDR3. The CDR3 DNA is TGTGCCAGCAGCTTTGACAGGGACTCGCCCCAGCATTTT. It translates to CASSFDRDSPQHF. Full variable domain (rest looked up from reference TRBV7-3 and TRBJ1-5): GAGVSQTPSNKVTEKGKYVELRCDPISGHTALYWYRQSLGQGPEFLIYFQGTGAADDSGLPNDRFFAVRPEGSVSTLKIQRTERGDSAVYLCASSFDRDSPQHFGDGTRLSIL.

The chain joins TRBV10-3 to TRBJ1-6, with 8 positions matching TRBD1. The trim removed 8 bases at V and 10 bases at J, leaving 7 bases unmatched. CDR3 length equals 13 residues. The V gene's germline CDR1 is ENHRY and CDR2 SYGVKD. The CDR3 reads CAIHQGAQSPLHF. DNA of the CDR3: TGTGCCATCCACCAGGGGGCTCAGTCACCCCTCCACTTT.

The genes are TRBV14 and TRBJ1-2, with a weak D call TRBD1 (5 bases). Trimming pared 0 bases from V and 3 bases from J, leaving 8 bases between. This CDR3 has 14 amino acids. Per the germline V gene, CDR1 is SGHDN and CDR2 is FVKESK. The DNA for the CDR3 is TGTGCCAGCAGCCAAGAGGAGGGACACTATGGCTACACCTTC. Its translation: CASSQEEGHYGYTF.

The CDR3 spells CSATGTGGYEQYF. The CDR3 nucleotides read TGCAGCGCCACCGGGACAGGGGGCTACGAGCAGTACTTC. The chain employs TRBV29-1 and TRBJ2-7, with 11 bases aligning to TRBD1. The CDR3 spans 13 residues. With 7 bases clipped from V and 3 bases from J, the junction kept 5 bases outside the gene matches. Germline lookup yields CDR1 SQVTM and CDR2 ANQGSEA.